Below, 17 T cell receptor beta chains from the same sample are listed, as sequenced in a study of regulatory T cells in long-lasting Graves disease (dated by TCRdb to the early 2020s). According to the study, the label for this sample's time point signals: newly diagnosed GD, antithyroid drugs for less than 3 months. For both TCR sequencing and RNA sequencing, RNA was extracted from PBMCs using TRIzol. Receptors were amplified or captured by multiplex PCR. Sequencer: Illumina HiSeq 4000. To build TCR beta libraries, CDR3 regions were amplified by Arm-PCR using iRepertoire HTBI primers. TCRdb's own reprocessing of the public reads used fastp at Q25 and MiXCR and kept productive beta chains. CDR3 protein sequences are deduplicated, and each keeps its most common genes and DNA. The sample includes 200,000 to 250,000 distinct CDR3 sequences, with approximately 16% observed a single time. The ten largest clones capture more than 20% of the sample.

The material was peripheral blood mononuclear cells (PBMCs), obtained at new diagnosis, from a patient treated with antithyroid drugs. Receptors originate from a female donor with Graves disease.

This chain connects TRBV11-3 to TRBJ1-1; tentatively, D is TRBD1 (6 bases). CDR1 is SGHNT, CDR2 YENEEA, per germline. V was trimmed by 6 bases and J by 5 bases, leaving 13 bases between them. CDR3 length equals 13 residues. CDR3 nucleotides: TGTGCCAGCAGACCGCCCAGGGGTACTGAAGCTTTCTTT. Its protein is CASRPPRGTEAFF.

This clonotype was observed many times. CDR3: CASSYRDRAYEQYF. The CDR3 bases are TGCGCCAGCAGCTACCGGGACAGGGCCTACGAGCAGTACTTC. The rearrangement uses TRBV5-1 and TRBJ2-7; 9 positions match TRBD1. The CDR3 has 14 residues. V lost 3 bases to trimming and J lost 2 bases; unmatched junction nucleotides: 3. Germline CDR1 reads SGHRS; CDR2 reads YFSETQ. Full variable domain (rest looked up from reference TRBV5-1 and TRBJ2-7): KAGVTQTPRYLIKTRGQQVTLSCSPISGHRSVSWYQQTPGQGLQFLFEYFSETQRNKGNFPGRFSGRQFSNSRSEMNVSTLELGDSALYLCASSYRDRAYEQYFGPGTRLTVT.

Points on this clonotype: The CDR3 end shows no conserved phenylalanine or tryptophan, and so a read error is likely. The rearrangement links TRBV12-3 or TRBV12-4 to TRBJ2-7; 14 bases align to TRBD2. V dropped 6 bases and J dropped 3; count of bases not matched to a gene: 1. The CDR3 is 14 amino acids. The CDR3, as DNA: TGTGCCAGCAGCGGGACTAGCGGGAGCTACGAGCAGTACTCC. This sequence encodes CASSGTSGSYEQYS.

Note on this clonotype: This may arise from a read error, as a much more abundant clone is one base away. The J gene is TRBJ1-2, the V gene TRBV28, with 11 nucleotides matching TRBD1. The CDR3 has 13 residues. J was trimmed by 12 bases and V by 7 bases; bases with no gene match: 10. Germline V gives CDR1 MDHEN, CDR2 SYDVKM. CDR3 nucleotides: TGTGCCAGCACACCGGGACAGGGGGACGGCCACACCTTC. It specifies CASTPGQGDGHTF.

This clonotype was recorded at least ten times. The chain is built from TRBV29-1 and TRBJ2-5, with 11 bases identical to TRBD2. The CDR3 is 15 amino acids. Unmatched junction bases numbered 9, after V lost 4 bases and J lost 5 bases. Germline V gives CDR1 SQVTM, CDR2 ANQGSEA. This CDR3 is CSVVGGLAGGETQYF. The CDR3 DNA follows: TGCAGCGTTGTAGGCGGACTAGCGGGCGGGGAGACCCAGTACTTC.

This clonotype has a count of ten or more. This chain connects TRBV20-1 to TRBJ2-1; 8 nucleotides agree with TRBD2. CDR3 length: 15 residues. V lost 5 bases to trimming and J lost 2 bases; unmatched junction nucleotides: 8. Germline-derived CDR1 and CDR2 are DFQATT and SNEGSKA (reference sequence). CDR3 sequence: CSAPSLAGPYNEQFF. The CDR3 coding sequence is TGCAGTGCTCCTTCCCTAGCGGGTCCCTACAATGAGCAGTTCTTC.

The rearrangement links TRBV6-2 or TRBV6-3 to TRBJ2-5; the D call may be TRBD1 or TRBD2 (5 bases each). CDR3 size: 16 residues. V was trimmed by 0 bases and J by 1 base, leaving 12 bases between them. Germline loops: CDR1 MNHEY, CDR2 SVGEGT. CDR3 nucleotide sequence: TGTGCCAGCAGTTACTCCCCAACGGGGCCCCAAGAGACCCAGTACTTC. Translation gives CASSYSPTGPQETQYF.

This clonotype was detected ten times or more. The chain carries TRBV28 and TRBJ1-5, with TRBD1 matching 7 bases. CDR3 length: 14 amino acids. V was clipped by 10 bases and J by 0 bases; unmatched bases: 6. Germline CDR1 MDHEN, CDR2 SYDVKM. The CDR3 DNA sequence: TGTGCCACCTGCCGGACAGGTAGCAATCAGCCCCAGCATTTT. This encodes CATCRTGSNQPQHF.

The chain combines TRBV7-2 with TRBJ2-1; 8 bases align to TRBD1. The CDR3 is made up of 15 amino acids. Germline values: CDR1 SGHTA, CDR2 FQGNSA. V lost 4 bases, J lost 9 bases, and 11 bases stayed unmatched. The CDR3 DNA follows: TGTGCCAGCAGCTCCCAGACAGGGGTGGAGAGTGAGCAGTTCTTC. Protein sequence: CASSSQTGVESEQFF.

Ten or more counts support this clonotype. The chain combines TRBV2 with TRBJ1-5; D is perhaps TRBD1 (5 bases). This CDR3 region has 13 residues. Germline V gene lookup returns CDR1 SNHLY and CDR2 FYNNEI. Trimming left V 9 bases short and J 4 bases short, with 13 bases between. The CDR3 loop reads CASGGASNQPQHF. DNA for the CDR3: TGTGCCAGTGGCGGGGCCTCGAATCAGCCCCAGCATTTT.

Many counts were recorded for this clonotype. The genes are TRBV30 and TRBJ2-1; 7 bases fit TRBD2. CDR1 is GTSNPN and CDR2 is SVGIG in the germline V gene (reference sequence). The V segment lost 5 bases and the J segment 9 bases; nucleotides outside the gene matches: 7. This CDR3 comprises 12 residues. CDR3 amino acids: CAWERGEGEQFF. CDR3 sequence (DNA): TGTGCCTGGGAACGAGGGGAGGGTGAGCAGTTCTTC.

This clonotype was seen repeatedly, ten times or more. V is TRBV12-3 or TRBV12-4 and J is TRBJ1-4; no clear D gene. The CDR3 runs 12 residues. V was shortened by 8 bases and J by 6 bases, with 10 bases between the two germline ends. CDR3 DNA: TGTGCCAGCGGAGGAGGAGATGAAAAACTGTTTTTT. This translates into CASGGGDEKLFF.

This clonotype came up many times. The chain combines TRBV7-9 with TRBJ2-3; D not resolved. With 0 bases removed from V and 6 bases from J, the gap between germline ends came to 7 bases. The CDR3 consists of 13 residues. CDR1 and CDR2 from the germline V gene are SEHNR and FQNEAQ (reference sequence). The CDR3 bases are TGTGCCAGCAGCTTAGCTCTAGGGGATACGCAGTATTTT. This encodes CASSLALGDTQYF. The full variable domain, rest sourced from reference TRBV7-9 and TRBJ2-3, is DTGVSQNPRHKITKRGQNVTFRCDPISEHNRLYWYRQTLGQGPEFLTYFQNEAQLEKSRLLSDRFSAERPKGSFSTLEIQRTEQGDSAMYLCASSLALGDTQYFGPGTRLTVL.

This clonotype was counted ten times or more. The CDR3 does not end in the conserved phenylalanine or tryptophan, so this is likely a read error. Because the CDR3's place on the DNA is in doubt, the DNA is left out and the CDR3 is given as listed by TCRdb. The chain carries TRBV18 and TRBJ2-1; TRBD1 is taken as the D call from the table, unchecked against the DNA. The CDR3 spans 14 residues, counting both ends. The germline V gene encodes CDR1 KGHSH and CDR2 LQKENI. The CDR3 is CASSRDRGLIGWTL.

This clonotype was detected ten times or more. This sequence joins TRBV12-3 or TRBV12-4 and TRBJ2-3; D possibly corresponds to TRBD2 (6 bases). The CDR3 contains 15 residues. V lost 3 bases, J lost 4 bases, and 14 bases lay in between. The CDR3 DNA sequence: TGTGCCAGCAGTTTCCACCCAACGGGGGCAGATACGCAGTATTTT. This codes for CASSFHPTGADTQYF.

This clonotype was seen many times. This chain uses TRBV18 with TRBJ2-3, with TRBD1 matching over 12 bases. This CDR3 is built from 16 residues. J lost 5 bases, V lost 0 bases, and 3 bases had no gene match. Germline V gene sequence: CDR1 KGHSH, CDR2 LQKENI. The CDR3, as DNA: TGTGCCAGCTCACCACCGGGACAGGGGGCTGGAGATACGCAGTATTTT. Residues: CASSPPGQGAGDTQYF.

This clonotype occurred many times. This chain connects TRBV7-2 to TRBJ2-3; D gene uncertain. Germline loops: CDR1 SGHTA, CDR2 FQGNSA. Trimming shortened V by 5 bases and J by 4 bases, and 7 bases separated the two germline ends. The CDR3 loop spans 12 amino acids. The CDR3 here is CASSKSADTQYF. The CDR3 DNA is TGTGCCAGCAGCAAGAGTGCAGATACGCAGTATTTT.